This T cell receptor (beta chain) was captured by sequencing in a study of cytomegalovirus exposure and HLA in healthy donors. General observations from the study: Later on, an analysis found that several of the most significant clusters appeared to be linked to common viral pathogens, which included parvovirus B19. Some V segments, including TRBV6-2 and TRBV6-3, were excluded as indistinguishable. An analysis done earlier found most TCR beta V segments productive about 87% or about 30% of the time.

It was with 60 Vbeta and 13 Jbeta primers that the PCR ran. Sequencing was performed with immunoSEQ multiplex PCR; in TCRdb, only in-frame clones are kept and a portion is missing. This table has roughly 160,000 clones, more than 80% appearing once. With 5 bases clipped from V and 8 bases from J, the junction kept 9 bases outside the gene matches. Germline-derived CDR1 and CDR2 are SGHVS and FQNEAQ. This CDR3 spans 15 amino acids. The count of this clone is one. The antigen is unknown. V and J are TRBV7-8 and TRBJ2-1; 10 positions match TRBD2. The specimen was PBMCs. The receptor was derived from a woman between 50 and 59 years old in good health and CMV-seronegative. The CDR3 region is CASSPRVAGGHEQFF. CDR3 in DNA: TGTGCCAGCAGCCCCCGGGTAGCGGGGGGCCATGAGCAGTTCTTC. Complete variable domain (other parts from reference TRBV7-8 and TRBJ2-1): GAGVSQSPRYKVAKRGQDVALRCDPISGHVSLFWYQQALGQGPEFLTYFQNEAQLDKSGLPSDRFFAERPEGSVSTLKIQRTQQEDSAVYLCASSPRVAGGHEQFFGPGTRLTVL.